A selection of T cell receptor beta chains follows, all from one sample in a study of CD8 T cells in Susac syndrome. TCRdb redid the calling of the immunoSEQ multiplex PCR reads with MiXCR, one entry per CDR3 protein. The repertoire holds around 270,000 distinct CDR3 sequences, about 89% seen once, with more than 0.15% in the top ten. The sample consisted of CD8+ T cells from PBMCs. Receptors were obtained from a human donor with multiple sclerosis. Both conserved end residues are part of each CDR3. D genes are given only for firm matches. Some rows mark clone size as missing; the rest say once, few, many or name a class of expanded clone.

len,d_gene,v_gene,j_gene,abundance,CDR3aa,CDR3nt
15,TRBD1,TRBV12-3/TRBV12-4,TRBJ1-2,-,CASSPGTGDYDGYTF,TGTGCCAGCAGTCCCGGGACAGGGGATTATGATGGCTACACCTTC
13,TRBD1,TRBV12-3/TRBV12-4,TRBJ2-5,-,CASKDRGRETQYF,TGTGCCAGCAAGGACAGGGGACGAGAGACCCAGTACTTC
13,-,TRBV25-1,TRBJ2-2,-,CASSEHNTGELFF,TGTGCCAGCAGTGAACATAACACCGGGGAGCTGTTTTTT
14,-,TRBV6-1,TRBJ2-5,-,CASSDTGRKETQYF,TGTGCCAGCAGTGATACGGGCAGAAAAGAGACCCAGTACTTC
14,-,TRBV6-5,TRBJ2-1,-,CASSYPGSGNEQFF,TGTGCCAGCAGTTATCCGGGGTCGGGGAATGAGCAGTTCTTC
13,-,TRBV11-3,TRBJ2-2,once,CASSLEGSGGLFF,TGTGCCAGCAGCCTCGAGGGGAGTGGCGGGCTGTTTTTT
13,-,TRBV19,TRBJ2-1,-,CASSYSLSNEQFF,TGTGCCAGTAGTTATAGTTTGAGCAATGAGCAGTTCTTC
18,TRBD2,TRBV14,TRBJ2-5,-,CASSRITGSGRFRETQYF,TGTGCCAGCAGCCGCATTACCGGGAGCGGGAGATTCAGAGAGACCCAGTACTTC
15,-,TRBV12-3/TRBV12-4,TRBJ2-3,-,CASSWDPRSPDTQYF,TGTGCCAGCAGTTGGGACCCCCGCTCCCCAGATACGCAGTATTTT
17,TRBD2,TRBV9,TRBJ2-1,-,CASSVGSSGSVNGEQFF,TGTGCCAGCAGCGTAGGTTCTAGCGGGAGTGTTAATGGTGAGCAGTTCTTC
13,-,TRBV6-2/TRBV6-3,TRBJ2-3,-,CASSYSEKDTQYF,TGTGCCAGCAGTTACTCCGAGAAGGATACGCAGTATTTT
15,-,TRBV20-1,TRBJ1-5,-,CSARDARGQYQPQHF,TGCAGTGCTAGAGATGCCCGAGGCCAATATCAGCCCCAGCATTTT
16,TRBD2,TRBV7-8,TRBJ2-3,-,CASSLELAAATDTQYF,TGTGCCAGCAGCTTAGAACTAGCGGCAGCCACAGATACGCAGTATTTT
14,TRBD2,TRBV6-2/TRBV6-3,TRBJ2-7,-,CASSPPGGIYEQYF,TGTGCCAGCAGTCCCCCGGGGGGGATATACGAGCAGTACTTC
15,TRBD1,TRBV19,TRBJ1-1,-,CASSLDRDREPEAFF,TGTGCCAGTAGTTTAGACCGGGACAGGGAACCTGAAGCTTTCTTT
15,-,TRBV29-1,TRBJ2-2,-,CSVGVIRGITGELFF,TGCAGCGTTGGGGTCATCCGGGGTATCACCGGGGAGCTGTTTTTT
13,-,TRBV6-4,TRBJ1-1,-,CASRQGEGTEAFF,TGTGCCAGCAGACAGGGTGAGGGCACTGAAGCTTTCTTT
18,TRBD1,TRBV27,TRBJ1-6,-,CASSSQMTSGTGGSPLHF,TGTGCCAGCAGTTCCCAGATGACCTCCGGGACAGGGGGTTCACCCCTCCACTTT
18,TRBD1,TRBV28,TRBJ1-3,-,CASSLPPPGTGPGNTIYF,TGTGCCAGCAGTTTACCTCCTCCCGGGACAGGGCCCGGAAACACCATATATTTT
13,-,TRBV10-3,TRBJ2-5,-,CAISEEQAETQYF,TGTGCCATCAGTGAGGAACAAGCGGAGACCCAGTACTTC
16,-,TRBV5-5,TRBJ2-7,-,CASSFPYKDRDYEQYF,TGTGCCAGCAGCTTCCCATATAAGGACAGAGACTACGAGCAGTACTTC
14,TRBD1,TRBV4-1,TRBJ1-2,-,CASSPWDREYGYTF,TGCGCCAGCAGCCCCTGGGACAGGGAATATGGCTACACCTTC
15,TRBD2,TRBV15,TRBJ2-1,-,CATSGYRDYLYEQFF,TGTGCCACCAGCGGATACCGGGACTATCTCTATGAGCAGTTCTTC
13,-,TRBV27,TRBJ1-5,-,CASSFSGGQPQHF,TGTGCCAGCAGTTTTTCCGGCGGTCAGCCCCAGCATTTT
15,-,TRBV28,TRBJ1-5,-,CASSQNAYSNQPQHF,TGTGCCAGCAGCCAGAATGCCTATAGCAATCAGCCCCAGCATTTT
14,TRBD1,TRBV12-3/TRBV12-4,TRBJ1-6,-,CASSLSGQASPLHF,TGTGCCAGCAGTTTATCCGGACAGGCCTCACCCCTCCACTTT
15,-,TRBV6-1,TRBJ1-5,-,CASRAPGTPHQPQHF,TGTGCCAGCAGAGCCCCCGGGACACCTCATCAGCCCCAGCATTTT
14,-,TRBV9,TRBJ1-2,few,CASSPGGANYGYTF,TGTGCCAGCAGCCCCGGCGGGGCGAACTATGGCTACACCTTC
11,-,TRBV29-1,TRBJ2-3,-,CSVPDRYFLYF,TGCAGCGTTCCGGACCGGTATTTTTTGTATTTT
13,-,TRBV28,TRBJ1-1,-,CAISARPNTEAFF,TGTGCCATTTCTGCCCGACCGAACACTGAAGCTTTCTTT
13,-,TRBV19,TRBJ1-5,-,CASSISLYQPQHF,TGTGCCAGTAGTATAAGCCTCTATCAGCCCCAGCATTTT
15,TRBD1,TRBV7-9,TRBJ2-3,-,CASSAGQGETDTQYF,TGTGCCAGCAGCGCTGGACAGGGAGAAACAGATACGCAGTATTTT